These 3 T cell receptor beta chains originate from one sample sequenced in a study of T-cell memory formation after mild COVID-19. In TCRdb, the 5' RACE reads were re-called with MiXCR into one record per CDR3 protein. The data show fewer than 60,000 distinct CDR3 sequences, with around a quarter seen just once and just under 45% held by the top ten. Material: PBMCs or a T cell subset sorted from them (not recorded which). These receptors all come from a man aged 18 to 29 who had mild COVID-19 (a few samples of this study predate the infection). Cell type and time point are not known.

The chain uses TRBV29-1 and TRBJ2-1, with 7 nucleotides matching TRBD2. Germline lookup yields CDR1 SQVTM and CDR2 ANQGSEA. The ends lost 7 bases at V and 13 bases at J; junction bases unmatched: 13. The CDR3 runs 12 residues. CDR3 amino acids: CSAWGEAGDQFF. In DNA form, the CDR3 reads TGCAGCGCGTGGGGGGAGGCGGGGGATCAGTTCTTC.

A few counts support this clonotype. The chain links TRBV7-8 to TRBJ2-5; no firm D call. Germline-derived CDR1 and CDR2 are SGHVS and FQNEAQ. Trimming removed 3 bases from V and 5 bases from J, with 4 bases in between. The CDR3 loop spans 11 amino acids. CDR3 sequence (DNA): TGTGCCAGCAGCTTTCGGGAGACCCAGTACTTC. Protein product: CASSFRETQYF.

This clonotype has just a few counts. The chain has TRBV6-5 and TRBJ2-5; 10 bases fit TRBD1. Losses at the gene ends were 4 bases for V and 3 bases for J; bases not matched to a gene: 5. CDR3 length: 15 residues. From germline, CDR1 is MNHEY and CDR2 SVGAGI. CDR3 region: CASSFWTGGEETQYF. The CDR3 DNA sequence: TGTGCCAGCAGTTTTTGGACAGGGGGGGAAGAGACCCAGTACTTC.